This TCR beta chain originates from a study of vaccination effects on CD4 cells after COVID-19. Study at large: The culture medium for 2 million or so PBMC per well included roughly 9.2 IU/ml IL-2 and about 9.9 ug/ml peptides. Study observations and caveats: In the late period after vaccination, infection- and vaccine-induced clones contracted markedly.

The culture ran for about 10 days, and then CD4+ T cells were isolated. Prior SARS-CoV-2 infection was absent in the vaccine recipients, as shown by negative nucleocapsid antibodies. Cultures received IL-2 medium that replaced half the medium on days 3 and 7. The V end was cut by 1 base, the J end by 5 bases, with 10 bases between. This CDR3 spans 14 amino acids. The germline CDR1 and CDR2 sequences are SGHVS and FQNEAQ. TCRdb keeps only in-frame clones here, not all; method: immunoSEQ multiplex PCR. This table holds some 27,000 clones, about 62% found once. On this clone: What it binds is unknown.

Sample: CD4+ T cells from PBMCs cultured without peptide, taken before COVID-19 vaccination. The sequence was collected from a human donor who received a COVID-19 vaccine. The chain employs TRBV7-8 and TRBJ2-3; D possibly corresponds to TRBD1 (5 bases). The CDR3 sequence is CASSLGQPLDTQYF. CDR3 in DNA: TGTGCCAGCAGCTTAGGACAGCCGCTAGATACGCAGTATTTT.